Below are 13 T cell receptor beta chains sequenced from a single sample in a study of T cells in localized non-small cell lung cancer (dated by TCRdb to 2018 to 2021). The library relied on the immunoSEQ multiplex PCR assay. Not all clones reach the TCRdb copy of this immuneACCESS table, which keeps in-frame sequences only. Checked studies attribute under half of the gap to unresolved V genes and leave the rest unexplained. In all, the sample holds 20,000 to 25,000 clones, and roughly 90% of those were seen once. Jointly, the top ten make up around 7% of the sample. The source was peripheral blood, collected before any cancer treatment. The source of these receptors is an older male donor with stage I squamous cell lung carcinoma.

This clone showed up just once. The rearrangement joins TRBV7-8 to TRBJ2-3; D remains unclear. The V end was cut by 5 bases, the J end by 3 bases, with 12 bases between. The CDR3 spans 14 residues. Germline V lookup: CDR1 SGHVS, CDR2 FQNEAQ. Here the CDR3 reads CASSLGQETDTQYF. The CDR3 DNA follows: TGTGCCAGCAGCCTAGGGCAGGAAACAGATACGCAGTATTTT.

This rearrangement joins TRBV10-3 to TRBJ1-2; D is unresolved. The V end was cut by 3 bases, the J end by 2 bases, with 7 bases between. Germline CDR1 is ENHRY and CDR2 is SYGVKD. The CDR3 is 13 amino acids. The CDR3 DNA follows: TGTGCCATCAGTGAAGGATTCAACTATGGCTACACCTTC. This encodes CAISEGFNYGYTF.

J is TRBJ1-2 and V is TRBV20-1; no clear D gene. The CDR3 loop spans 11 amino acids. Germline loops: CDR1 DFQATT, CDR2 SNEGSKA (reference sequence). The CDR3: CAATDNYGYTF. CDR3 bases: TGCGCCGCAACAGATAACTATGGCTACACCTTC.

This rearrangement joins TRBV6-1 to TRBJ1-2; D perhaps matches TRBD1 (5 bases). The CDR3 runs to 13 residues. V shed 8 bases and J shed 6 bases, with 16 bases lying between them. From germline, CDR1 is MNHNS and CDR2 SASEGT. CDR3 nucleotides: TGTGCCAGCTCTTCGGGAGGGGTGGATGGCTACACCTTC. Its translation: CASSSGGVDGYTF.

This rearrangement joins TRBV19 to TRBJ1-5, with 7 bases that match TRBD1. V gave up 4 bases and J gave up 2 bases; unmatched junction bases: 2. This CDR3 has 14 amino acids. Germline-derived CDR1 and CDR2 are LNHDA and SQIVND (reference sequence). CDR3 region: CASSTTGGNQPQHF. The DNA for the CDR3 is TGTGCCAGTAGTACCACAGGGGGCAATCAGCCCCAGCATTTT.

There are a few counts of this clone. The J gene is TRBJ1-5, the V gene TRBV10-2, with D uncertain. With 2 bases removed from V and 3 bases from J, the gap between germline ends came to 8 bases. The CDR3 contains 14 residues. Germline-derived CDR1 and CDR2 are WSHSY and SAAADI. The CDR3 loop is CASSEGRANQPQHF. The CDR3 DNA follows: TGCGCCAGCAGTGAGGGAAGGGCCAATCAGCCCCAGCATTTT.

The J gene is TRBJ1-1, the V gene TRBV6-5, with TRBD1 matching over 7 bases. CDR3 length: 15 amino acids. V shed 0 bases and J 3 bases; nucleotides not matched to a gene: 4. Germline CDR1 is MNHEY and CDR2 is SVGAGI. In DNA, the CDR3 is TGTGCCAGCAGTTACTCGCCACAGGGGTACACTGAAGCTTTCTTT. It is translated as CASSYSPQGYTEAFF.

This chain links TRBV10-3 with TRBJ1-4, with D maybe TRBD1 (5 bases). The V gene's germline CDR1 is ENHRY and CDR2 SYGVKD. The CDR3 consists of 12 residues. Trimming shortened V by 2 bases and J by 8 bases, and 6 bases separated the two germline ends. CDR3 sequence reads: CAISEGGEKLFF. The CDR3 nucleotides are TGTGCCATCAGTGAGGGGGGGGAAAAACTGTTTTTT.

The chain employs TRBV27 and TRBJ2-3; 8 bases line up with TRBD1. The CDR3 runs 15 residues. The germline V gene encodes CDR1 MNHEY and CDR2 SMNVEV (reference sequence). V was clipped by 1 base and J by 3 bases; unmatched bases: 3. CDR3 amino acids: CASSLYRGWTDTQYF. The CDR3, as DNA: TGTGCCAGCAGTTTATACAGGGGGTGGACAGATACGCAGTATTTT.

The chain recombines TRBV5-4 with TRBJ1-1; possibly TRBD1 for D (5 bases). V shed 3 bases and J shed 6 bases, with 15 bases lying between them. The CDR3 sequence is 14 residues long. Germline CDR1 reads SGHNT; CDR2 reads YYREEE (reference sequence). DNA for the CDR3: TGTGCCAGCAGCTACAGGAGAATAAGCGCTGAAGCTTTCTTT. Protein product: CASSYRRISAEAFF. The full variable domain, with the rest looked up from reference TRBV5-4 and TRBJ1-1, is ETGVTQSPTHLIKTRGQQVTLRCSSQSGHNTVSWYQQALGQGPQFIFQYYREEENGRGNFPPRFSGLQFPNYSSELNVNALELDDSALYLCASSYRRISAEAFFGQGTRLTVV.

The chain has TRBV4-1 and TRBJ2-6; D might be TRBD1 or TRBD2, each matching 5 bases. CDR3 length equals 15 residues. From germline, CDR1 is MGHRA and CDR2 YSYEKL. V was shortened by 3 bases and J by 2 bases, with 8 bases between the two germline ends. The CDR3 sequence: CASSQMGAGANVLTF. The CDR3 nucleotides read TGCGCCAGCAGCCAGATGGGGGCTGGGGCCAACGTCCTGACTTTC.

The J gene is TRBJ1-1, the V gene TRBV5-4; 8 positions match TRBD1. V trimming: 2 bases; J trimming: 4 bases; junction bases outside the gene matches: 7. CDR3 size: 15 residues. The germline V gene encodes CDR1 SGHNT and CDR2 YYREEE (reference sequence). As DNA, the CDR3 is TGTGCCAGCAGCTTCGCAGGGGGCCTTAGCACTGAAGCTTTCTTT. Its translation: CASSFAGGLSTEAFF.

The V call is TRBV30, the J call TRBJ1-4, with D perhaps matching TRBD1 (5 bases). The CDR3 loop spans 14 amino acids. The V gene's germline CDR1 is GTSNPN and CDR2 SVGIG (reference sequence). V was clipped by 1 base and J by 7 bases, with 13 bases between them. CDR3 in amino acids: CAWSGFGRGEKLFF. DNA for the CDR3: TGTGCCTGGAGTGGATTTGGGAGGGGTGAAAAACTGTTTTTT. The full variable domain, rest sourced from reference TRBV30 and TRBJ1-4, is SQTIHQWPATLVQPVGSPLSLECTVEGTSNPNLYWYRQAAGRGLQLLFYSVGIGQISSEVPQNLSASRPQDRQFILSSKKLLLSDSGFYLCAWSGFGRGEKLFFGSGTQLSVL.